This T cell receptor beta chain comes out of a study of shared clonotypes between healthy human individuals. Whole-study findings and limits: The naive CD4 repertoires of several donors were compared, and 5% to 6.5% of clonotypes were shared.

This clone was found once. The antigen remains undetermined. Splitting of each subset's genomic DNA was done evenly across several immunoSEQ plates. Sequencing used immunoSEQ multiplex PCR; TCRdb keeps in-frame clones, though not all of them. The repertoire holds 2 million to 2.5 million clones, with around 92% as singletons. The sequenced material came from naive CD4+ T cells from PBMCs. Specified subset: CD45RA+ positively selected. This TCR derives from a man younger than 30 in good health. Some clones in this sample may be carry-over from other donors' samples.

The CDR3, as DNA: TGTGCCAGTAAACAGGGATCGAACACCGGGGAGCTGTTTTTT. This codes for CASKQGSNTGELFF. The V gene is TRBV19, the J gene TRBJ2-2; D possibly corresponds to TRBD1 (6 bases). V lost 7 bases to trimming and J lost 0 bases, with 9 bases between them. The CDR3 is 14 amino acids. CDR1 is LNHDA and CDR2 is SQIVND in the germline V gene (reference sequence).